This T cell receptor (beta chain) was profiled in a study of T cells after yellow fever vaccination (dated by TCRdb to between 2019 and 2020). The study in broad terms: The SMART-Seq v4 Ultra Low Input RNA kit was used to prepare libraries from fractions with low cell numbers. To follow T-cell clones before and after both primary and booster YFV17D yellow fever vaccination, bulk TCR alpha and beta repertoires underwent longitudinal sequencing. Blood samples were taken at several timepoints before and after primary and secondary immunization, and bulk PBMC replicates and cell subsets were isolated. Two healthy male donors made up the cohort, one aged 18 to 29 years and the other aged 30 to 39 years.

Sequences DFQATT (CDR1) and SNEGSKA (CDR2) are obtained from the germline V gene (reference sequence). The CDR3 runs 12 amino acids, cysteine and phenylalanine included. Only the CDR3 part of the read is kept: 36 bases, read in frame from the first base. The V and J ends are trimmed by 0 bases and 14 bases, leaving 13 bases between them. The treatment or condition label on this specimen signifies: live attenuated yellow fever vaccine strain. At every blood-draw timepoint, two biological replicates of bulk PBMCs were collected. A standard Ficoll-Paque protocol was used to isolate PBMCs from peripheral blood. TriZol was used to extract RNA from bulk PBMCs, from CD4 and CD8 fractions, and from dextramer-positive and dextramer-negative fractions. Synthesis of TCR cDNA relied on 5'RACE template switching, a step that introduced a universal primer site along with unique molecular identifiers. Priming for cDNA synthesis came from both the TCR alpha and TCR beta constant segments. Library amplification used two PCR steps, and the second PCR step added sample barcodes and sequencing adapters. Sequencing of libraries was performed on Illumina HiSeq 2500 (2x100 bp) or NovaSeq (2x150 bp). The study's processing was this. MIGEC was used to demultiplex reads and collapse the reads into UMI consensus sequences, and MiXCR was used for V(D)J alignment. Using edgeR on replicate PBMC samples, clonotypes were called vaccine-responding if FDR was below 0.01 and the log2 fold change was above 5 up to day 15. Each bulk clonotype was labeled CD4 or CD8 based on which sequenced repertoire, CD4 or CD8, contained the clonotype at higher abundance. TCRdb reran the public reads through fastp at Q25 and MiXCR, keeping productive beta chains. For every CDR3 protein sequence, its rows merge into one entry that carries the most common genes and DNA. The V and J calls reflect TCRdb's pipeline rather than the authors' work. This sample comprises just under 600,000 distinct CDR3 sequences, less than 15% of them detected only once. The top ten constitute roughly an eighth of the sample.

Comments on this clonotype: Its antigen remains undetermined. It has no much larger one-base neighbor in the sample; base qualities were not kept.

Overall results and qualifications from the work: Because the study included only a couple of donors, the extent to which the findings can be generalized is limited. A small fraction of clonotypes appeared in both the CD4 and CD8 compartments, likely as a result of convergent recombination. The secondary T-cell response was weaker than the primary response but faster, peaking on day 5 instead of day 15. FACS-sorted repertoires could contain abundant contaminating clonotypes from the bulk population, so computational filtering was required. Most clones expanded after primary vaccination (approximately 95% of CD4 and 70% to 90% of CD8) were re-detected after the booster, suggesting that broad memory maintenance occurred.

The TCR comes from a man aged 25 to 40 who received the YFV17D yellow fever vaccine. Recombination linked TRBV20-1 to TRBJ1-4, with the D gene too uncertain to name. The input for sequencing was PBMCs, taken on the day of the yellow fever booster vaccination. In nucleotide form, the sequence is TGCAGTGCTAGAGAACGGGGTCAGTGGCTGTTTTTT. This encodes CSARERGQWLFF.